This T cell receptor (beta chain) was documented in a study of beta chain features in type 1 diabetes. General study results and limits: The study notes PCR might favor shorter templates equally in patients and controls. Type 1 diabetes patients had TCRB CDR3s that were shorter (moderately but significantly so) in all four CD4+ subsets.

This clone was seen a few times. Its target is not known. Staining for CD45RO/CCR7/CD25/CD127/CD95/CD27 allowed sorting of CD4+ naive, central memory, regulatory and stem cell-like memory cells. cDNA synthesis used the whole RNA isolate, giving expressed TCRB sequences. The method was immunoSEQ multiplex PCR; TCRdb's version includes in-frame clones alone and lacks a portion of them. The sample lists a few hundred thousand clones, approximately 16% seen once, with about 0.02% in the top ten. The CDR3 runs to 13 residues. The V gene end was trimmed by 2 bases and the J gene end by 11 bases; junction bases not matched to a gene: 7. CDR1 and CDR2 (germline): GTSNPN, SVGIG (reference sequence).

Sequenced material: naive CD4+ T cells from blood. The source of this sequence is a woman aged 18 to 35 in good health. This chain connects TRBV30 to TRBJ2-2, with 8 bases lining up with TRBD2. CDR3 nucleotides: TGTGCCTGGAGTTACATCTTAGCGGGAGAGCTGTTTTTT. The encoded protein is CAWSYILAGELFF.